The clone carrying this T cell receptor beta chain was counted ten times or more. Its antigen is currently unknown. The germline gives CDR1 SGHTA, CDR2 FQGNSA. This CDR3 has 16 amino acids. The V end lost 5 bases, the J end lost 0 bases, and 17 bases lay between the germline ends. The record originates from a study of T cell repertoires in cytomegalovirus infection. The study, taken as a whole, reports: The response measured ex vivo was dominated by TCR beta clonotypes (HLA-C-restricted and CMV-specific).

MiXCR, run by TCRdb on the reads, gives a single entry per CDR3 protein. The data hold approximately 250,000 distinct CDR3 sequences, with 9% to 15% observed a single time. The rearrangement links TRBV7-2 to TRBJ2-7, with D maybe TRBD1 (5 bases). The sample comprised PBMCs. The sequence was obtained from a human donor in good health (CMV status not recorded). Some clones in this sample may be carry-over from other donors' samples. The CDR3 spells CASSPQSGRASYEQYF. Written as DNA, the CDR3 is TGTGCCAGCAGCCCTCAGTCGGGCAGGGCCTCCTACGAGCAGTACTTC.